This entry lists 6 T cell receptor beta chains sequenced from one sample in a study of blood T cells in healthy people across ages. Sample-barcoded 5' priming and a J-beta primer mix drove a second PCR of about 6 to 12 cycles. TCRdb re-called the 5' RACE reads through MiXCR, storing one row per CDR3 protein. This repertoire shows 500,000 to 700,000 distinct CDR3 sequences, under 30% found once; its top ten account for less than 20%. Sequencing was performed on blood. The receptors stem from an elderly woman in good health.

This clonotype was seen at least ten times. This chain links TRBV7-2 with TRBJ2-1; 8 nucleotides match TRBD1. Trimming cost V 5 bases and J 4 bases; bases outside gene matches: 16. The CDR3 totals 18 residues. Germline V lookup: CDR1 SGHTA, CDR2 FQGNSA. CDR3 nucleotide sequence: TGTGCCAGCAGCCAATTAGGAGTACCGGGACAGGAGTACAATGAGCAGTTCTTC. Protein product: CASSQLGVPGQEYNEQFF.

This clonotype was counted only a few times. This may stem from a read error, because a much larger clone lies one nucleotide away. The rearrangement joins TRBV25-1 to TRBJ2-6; D perhaps matches TRBD1 (5 bases). The CDR3 covers 14 residues. Trimming took off 6 bases at V and 2 bases at J, with 8 bases between the two ends. Germline CDR1 reads MGHDK; CDR2 reads SYGVNS. CDR3 in amino acids: CASRVRAGANVLTF. In DNA, the CDR3 is TGTGCCAGCAGGGTCAGGGCTGGGGCCAACGTCCTGACTTTC. The whole variable domain, filled in from reference TRBV25-1 and TRBJ2-6, reads EADIYQTPRYLVIGTGKKITLECSQTMGHDKMYWYQQDPGMELHLIHYSYGVNSTEKGDLSSESTVSRIRTEHFPLTLESARPSHTSQYLCASRVRAGANVLTFGAGSRLTVL.

This clonotype was detected many times. V and J are TRBV10-3 and TRBJ1-4; TRBD1 might be the D (5 bases). The germline gives CDR1 ENHRY, CDR2 SYGVKD. CDR3 length: 13 amino acids. The V end was cut by 5 bases, the J end by 6 bases, with 10 bases between. The CDR3 loop reads CAISPRGDEKLFF. Here the CDR3 DNA reads TGTGCCATCAGTCCCAGAGGGGATGAAAAACTGTTTTTT.

This clonotype occurred many times. The V gene is TRBV18, the J gene TRBJ2-5, with 7 bases matching TRBD1. The CDR3 spans 15 residues. Looked up from germline, CDR1 is KGHSH and CDR2 is LQKENI. Unmatched junction bases numbered 10, after V lost 5 bases and J lost 4 bases. DNA of the CDR3: TGTGCCAGCTCAGGCGGACAGGCGACCTTAGAGACCCAGTACTTC. Translated, it gives CASSGGQATLETQYF.

As concerns this clonotype: The junction does not match germline at one end; this may be a read error. CDR3 nucleotide sequence: TGTGCCCGCAGGAAACAGATAATATTCACTGAAGCTTTCTTT. Translating it yields CARRKQIIFTEAFF. The chain employs TRBV12-3 or TRBV12-4 and TRBJ1-1; unclear D gene. The CDR3 loop spans 14 amino acids.

Points on this clonotype: A single base separates this from a much larger clone, so it may be a read error. The chain links TRBV6-1 to TRBJ1-1; D gene ambiguous. Deletions cut 6 bases from V and 5 bases from J, with 10 bases between. This CDR3 is built from 12 residues. Germline V lookup: CDR1 MNHNS, CDR2 SASEGT. Here the CDR3 reads CASSLVRTEAFF. The CDR3 coding sequence is TGTGCCAGCAGCCTTGTGAGGACTGAAGCTTTCTTT.